The 22 T cell receptor beta chains in this list originate from one sample, sequenced in a study of cytomegalovirus exposure and HLA in healthy donors (dated by TCRdb to about 2017). Library creation used the immunoSEQ multiplex PCR assay. For the multiplex PCR, a mixture combining 60 forward primers for TCR Vbeta segments and 13 reverse primers for TCR Jbeta segments was used. TCRdb took this table from immuneACCESS and kept in-frame rearrangements with V and J called. Such tables lack part of the clones; where checked against another copy, unresolved V genes explain under half of the gap, and the rest is unexplained. The sample data list some 190,000 clones, and around four fifths of these were observed just once. Roughly 1.5% of the sample goes to the ten largest clones. The specimen was PBMCs. The receptors were gathered from a man aged 18 to 29 in good health and CMV-seronegative.

The count of this clone is one. This chain uses TRBV19 with TRBJ1-1; 8 positions agree with TRBD1. Germline CDR1 is LNHDA and CDR2 is SQIVND (reference sequence). Trimming cost V 4 bases and J 3 bases; bases outside gene matches: 4. The length of the CDR3 is 14 residues. The chain's CDR3 is CASSKDRGDTEAFF. CDR3 sequence (DNA): TGTGCCAGTAGTAAAGACAGGGGTGACACTGAAGCTTTCTTT.

V is TRBV30 and J is TRBJ1-5, with D unclear. This CDR3 is built from 12 residues. The V and J ends lost 0 bases and 6 bases respectively, with 6 bases between them. Germline V CDR1 and CDR2: GTSNPN, SVGIG (reference sequence). CDR3 in DNA: TGTGCCTGGAGTGTAACCGGTCAGCCCCAGCATTTT. Translating it yields CAWSVTGQPQHF.

The gene calls are TRBV5-5 and TRBJ2-6, with D possibly TRBD2 on 5 matching bases. The CDR3 runs 18 residues. CDR1 SGHKS and CDR2 YYEKEE come from the germline V gene (reference sequence). The V and J ends lost 1 base and 4 bases respectively, with 18 bases between them. The DNA of the CDR3 is TGTGCCAGCAGCTTGAGGGATCGTCGGGGAGCCGGGGCCAACGTCCTGACTTTC. Residues: CASSLRDRRGAGANVLTF. The entire variable domain, with the rest obtained from reference TRBV5-5 and TRBJ2-6, is as follows: DAGVTQSPTHLIKTRGQQVTLRCSPISGHKSVSWYQQVLGQGPQFIFQYYEKEERGRGNFPDRFSARQFPNYSSELNVNALLLGDSALYLCASSLRDRRGAGANVLTFGAGSRLTVL.

The chain is built from TRBV7-9 and TRBJ1-5; 7 positions agree with TRBD1. Per germline, CDR1 SEHNR and CDR2 FQNEAQ (reference sequence). V was clipped by 4 bases and J by 0 bases; unmatched bases: 3. This CDR3 region has 15 residues. CDR3 in amino acids: CASSSTGLSNQPQHF. The CDR3 nucleotides are TGTGCCAGCAGCTCGACAGGGCTTAGCAATCAGCCCCAGCATTTT.

The gene calls are TRBV7-2 and TRBJ1-2, with D unresolved. Germline values: CDR1 SGHTA, CDR2 FQGNSA. CDR3 length: 14 amino acids. V dropped 1 base and J dropped 1 base, with 7 bases sitting between them. The CDR3 nucleotides are TGTGCCAGCAGCTTAGGCGCCAATAACTATGGCTACACCTTC. Residues: CASSLGANNYGYTF.

With respect to this clone: With a much larger clone just one base away, this may be a read error. The same CDR3 can be traced to other DNA sequences in this sample. The chain has TRBV6-5 and TRBJ2-3; TRBD1 matches 8 bases. V lost 0 bases, J lost 2 bases, and 1 base stayed unmatched. There are 15 residues in the CDR3. Germline lookup yields CDR1 MNHEY and CDR2 SVGAGI. This CDR3 reads CASSYSGQVTDTQYF. The DNA of the CDR3 is TGTGCCAGCAGTTACTCGGGACAGGTCACAGATACGCAGTATTTT.

The V and J genes are TRBV28 and TRBJ1-3; tentatively, D is TRBD1 (6 bases). The V end was cut by 2 bases, the J end by 1 base, with 9 bases between. Germline values: CDR1 MDHEN, CDR2 SYDVKM. The CDR3 runs to 15 residues. The CDR3 coding sequence is TGTGCCAGCAGTTTAGGGGGGGCGTCTGGAAACACCATATATTTT. Translation: CASSLGGASGNTIYF.

The chain couples TRBV19 to TRBJ2-7, with D perhaps matching TRBD1 (6 bases). The CDR3 length is 13 residues. Germline loops: CDR1 LNHDA, CDR2 SQIVND (reference sequence). With 3 bases removed from V and 3 bases from J, the gap between germline ends came to 9 bases. Written as DNA, the CDR3 is TGTGCCAGTAGTATGGACAGCCTCTACGAGCAGTACTTC. Translation gives CASSMDSLYEQYF.

On this clone itself: Relative to the germline gene, one junction end is altered; a read error may explain this. The V and J genes are TRBV29-1 and TRBJ1-2; possible D gene TRBD1, 5 bases. Germline CDR1 is SQVTM and CDR2 is ANQGSEA. The length of the CDR3 is 11 residues. CDR3 bases: TGCAGCGTCCCCTTTCAGTGGGGCTACCCCTTC. This sequence encodes CSVPFQWGYPF.

The genes are TRBV11-2 and TRBJ1-3; D unclear. Germline CDR1 SGHAT, CDR2 FQNNGV. Trimming shortened V by 1 base and J by 0 bases, and 16 bases separated the two germline ends. This CDR3 has 18 residues. This CDR3 reads CASSLAPTRDFSGNTIYF. Here the CDR3 DNA reads TGTGCCAGCAGCTTAGCCCCTACCCGGGATTTCTCTGGAAACACCATATATTTT.

The chain uses TRBV6-6 and TRBJ1-2; TRBD1 is a possible D gene (5 bases). Per germline, CDR1 MNHNY and CDR2 SVGAGI (reference sequence). V was cut by 6 bases and J by 4 bases, with 12 bases left in between. The CDR3 is 13 amino acids. DNA of the CDR3: TGTGCCAGCAGGACAGTAGAGATCTATGGCTACACCTTC. As protein: CASRTVEIYGYTF.

The chain uses TRBV4-3 and TRBJ2-7, with 9 bases identical to TRBD2. The CDR3 contains 15 residues. Looked up from germline, CDR1 is LGHNA and CDR2 is YSLEER. The J segment lost 4 bases and the V segment lost 1 base, leaving 5 bases of the junction unmatched. The CDR3 region has the DNA TGCGCCAGCAGCCAAGTAGCGGGAGTGGGATACGAGCAGTACTTC. Translated: CASSQVAGVGYEQYF.

This chain connects TRBV4-3 to TRBJ2-5, with D perhaps TRBD2 (5 bases). The V and J ends lost 4 bases and 5 bases respectively, with 17 bases between them. The V gene's germline CDR1 is LGHNA and CDR2 YSLEER. The length of the CDR3 is 15 residues. CDR3 loop: CASSLTLLEVETQYF. The CDR3, as DNA: TGCGCCAGCAGCCTTACCCTCTTGGAGGTTGAGACCCAGTACTTC.

The gene calls are TRBV7-9 and TRBJ2-7; 10 nucleotides match TRBD2. CDR3 size: 16 residues. V gave up 3 bases and J gave up 0 bases; unmatched junction bases: 5. Germline CDR1 SEHNR, CDR2 FQNEAQ (reference sequence). CDR3 amino acids: CASSFEVAGGSYEQYF. Here the CDR3 DNA reads TGTGCCAGCAGCTTTGAAGTAGCGGGAGGCTCCTACGAGCAGTACTTC.

The chain carries TRBV30 and TRBJ2-3; 7 bases match TRBD1. CDR3 length equals 18 residues. The germline V gene has CDR1 GTSNPN and CDR2 SVGIG (reference sequence). Germline trimming cut 5 bases from V and 0 bases from J; bases unmatched to any gene: 17. CDR3 nucleotide sequence: TGTGCCTGGCCCATGGGGTGGACAGGTAAGACTAGCACAGATACGCAGTATTTT. Its protein is CAWPMGWTGKTSTDTQYF.

The CDR3 bases are TGTGCCAGCAGCTTGGAAGGTGGGGTTGGTAGCGGGAATACGCAGTATTTT. Encoded protein: CASSLEGGVGSGNTQYF. This chain links TRBV5-6 with TRBJ2-3, with 8 bases matching TRBD2. Germline lookup yields CDR1 SGHDT and CDR2 YYEEEE. The CDR3 length is 17 residues. The trim removed 0 bases at V and 7 bases at J, leaving 13 bases unmatched.

This clone occurred a few times. This rearrangement joins TRBV11-1 to TRBJ2-1, with 7 bases aligning to TRBD2. The germline V gene encodes CDR1 SGHAT and CDR2 FQDESV (reference sequence). After removal of 7 bases from V and 2 bases from J, the junction contained 8 bases not matched to a gene. CDR3 length: 15 residues. CDR3 nucleotides: TGTGCCAGCACCCAAGCGGGGTCCCCCTACAATGAGCAGTTCTTC. It yields the protein CASTQAGSPYNEQFF.

This clone was seen a single time. The chain combines TRBV5-6 with TRBJ2-7; TRBD2 might be the D (5 bases). There are 14 residues in the CDR3. The germline gives CDR1 SGHDT, CDR2 YYEEEE. Trimming removed 3 bases at V and 0 bases at J, with 10 bases between. CDR3 loop: CASSYGLASYEQYF. CDR3 bases: TGTGCCAGCAGCTACGGACTGGCCTCCTACGAGCAGTACTTC.

This sequence joins TRBV27 and TRBJ2-7; the match to TRBD1 covers 7 bases. Per germline, CDR1 MNHEY and CDR2 SMNVEV (reference sequence). CDR3 length equals 14 residues. V lost 6 bases to trimming and J lost 2 bases; unmatched junction nucleotides: 7. The CDR3 protein is CASSKTGSPYEQYF. As DNA, the CDR3 is TGTGCCAGCAGCAAGACAGGGTCCCCCTACGAGCAGTACTTC.

This clone was counted a single time. V gene TRBV7-2 combines with J gene TRBJ2-5, with 8 bases lining up with TRBD2. The CDR3 runs 18 residues. Trimming removed 5 bases from V and 5 bases from J; junction bases left unmatched: 19. Germline lookup yields CDR1 SGHTA and CDR2 FQGNSA. This chain's CDR3 is CASSPRDAGGPFPETQYF. The CDR3 nucleotides are TGTGCCAGCAGCCCCCGCGATGCGGGGGGACCCTTTCCGGAGACCCAGTACTTC.

This clone was counted only a few times. The V and J genes are TRBV7-2 and TRBJ2-1; perhaps TRBD2 as D (5 bases). The germline gives CDR1 SGHTA, CDR2 FQGNSA. With 2 bases removed from V and 3 bases from J, the gap between germline ends came to 11 bases. The CDR3 sequence is 15 residues long. The CDR3 sequence: CASSLQAAVYNEQFF. The CDR3 nucleotides read TGTGCCAGCAGCTTACAAGCGGCCGTCTACAATGAGCAGTTCTTC. The full variable domain, in which reference TRBV7-2 and TRBJ2-1 provide the parts outside the CDR3, is GAGVSQSPSNKVTEKGKDVELRCDPISGHTALYWYRQSLGQGLEFLIYFQGNSAPDKSGLPSDRFSAERTGGSVSTLTIQRTQQEDSAVYLCASSLQAAVYNEQFFGPGTRLTVL.

This rearrangement joins TRBV11-1 to TRBJ2-7; TRBD2 matches at 7 bases. The J segment lost 6 bases and the V segment lost 3 bases, leaving 5 bases of the junction unmatched. In germline, CDR1 is SGHAT, CDR2 FQDESV (reference sequence). The length of the CDR3 is 13 residues. CDR3 protein: CASSFETSREQYF. CDR3 nucleotide sequence: TGTGCCAGCAGCTTTGAGACTAGCCGCGAGCAGTACTTC.